The following is a T cell receptor beta chain sequence with its context. This clone's antigen is unknown. The sample holds no much larger clone one base away, and base qualities are not on file. These data come from a study of technical replicates of blood from a few donors (dated 2017 in TCRdb). Library prep was done by the immunoSEQ multiplex PCR assay. Drawn from immuneACCESS, this table holds only the in-frame rearrangements with V and J called that TCRdb kept. Clones are partly lost; checked studies trace under half to an unresolved V gene and leave the rest unexplained. The sample table records about 89,000 clones; 85% to 95% of these occur just once. The ten largest clones take up 0.24% of the sample. Its CDR3 holds 13 amino acids, cysteine through phenylalanine. The kept DNA is CDR3 alone, 39 bases in frame from the first base. From the germline V gene, CDR1 is SGHTA and CDR2 is FQGNSA. The V and J ends are trimmed by 1 base and 8 bases, leaving 11 bases between them.

The receptor chain draws on TRBV7-2 and TRBJ1-1, and perhaps TRBD1 as D gene, on 5 matching bases. Sequencing input: T cells isolated from PBMCs. This sequence originates from a human donor in good health. The DNA sequence is as follows: TGTGCCAGCAGCTTAGTTGGAAGGGGCGAAGCTTTCTTT. Translated, this gives CASSLVGRGEAFF.